This TCR beta chain was documented in a study of blood T cell repertoires in COVID-19. Overall study: COVID-19 samples from acute and convalescent phases originated in the United States, Italy and Spain.

Trimming left V 4 bases short and J 6 bases short, with 16 bases between. This CDR3 contains 14 residues. Only in-frame clones appear in the TCRdb table, and some are missing; sequencing was by immunoSEQ multiplex PCR. The sample includes about 37,000 clones, about 90% of them seen just once. The rearrangement joins TRBV23-1 to TRBJ2-7; a weak D match, TRBD2 (6 bases). TRBV23-1 is recorded as an ORF, its role being uncertain. This TCR was sampled from a woman in her 30s in a cohort sampled during active COVID-19. Sequencing was carried out using peripheral blood. The CDR3 DNA follows: TGCGCCAGCAGTCGGCGGGGTGTATTCCTCGAGCAGTACTTC. Encoded protein: CASSRRGVFLEQYF.